In this sample, the clone carrying this T cell receptor beta chain turned up once. Its cognate antigen is unknown. This record comes from a study of CD8+CD57+ T cells in acquired aplastic anemia. Background on the study: Each DNA sample taken from sorted CD4+ and CD8+ cells came to 3 to 3.5 ug on average.

The CDR3 contains 11 residues. CDR1 is SQVTM, CDR2 ANQGSEA, per germline. Trimming at V came to 4 bases and at J to 10 bases, leaving 6 bases not matched to a gene. Genomic DNA was employed as the template in profiling TCR beta VDJ and CDR3. TCRdb ran MiXCR on the reads and lists one entry per CDR3 protein. The data show about 68,000 distinct CDR3 sequences, under 65% seen once. Study-wide results and limits: Between patients and controls, roughly 29 CD8+ CDR3 sequences were found in common.

This chain links TRBV29-1 with TRBJ1-2; TRBD1 aligns across 7 bases. Sequencing was carried out using sorted CD4+, CD8+, or CD8+CD57+ T cells (not recorded which) from PBMCs. The clonotype was recovered from a human donor in good health, serving as a control. The CDR3 is CSVVRTGVYTF. The CDR3 DNA is TGCAGCGTTGTAAGGACAGGTGTCTACACCTTC.